A single sample gave rise to the 11 T cell receptor beta chains below, sequenced in a study of T cells in Graves' hyperthyroidism and ophthalmopathy. Researchers took RNA transcripts and amplified the TCR beta CDR3 regions from them. Using the HTBI primer set, a first-round RT-PCR was run on the TCR CDR3. TCRdb re-derived calls from the multiplex PCR reads in MiXCR, one entry per CDR3 protein. The data show 500,000 to 600,000 distinct CDR3 sequences, about 20% seen once. Sample: blood. Receptors were obtained from a man aged 35 to 55 with Graves' ophthalmopathy.

The V and J genes are TRBV7-3 and TRBJ2-2; D is unresolved. V was shortened by 0 bases and J by 7 bases, with 3 bases between the two germline ends. The germline CDR1 and CDR2 sequences are SGHTA and FQGTGA. The CDR3 covers 12 residues. The CDR3 bases are TGTGCCAGCAGCTTAACTAACGGGGAGCTGTTTTTT. Protein sequence: CASSLTNGELFF.

This clonotype came up many times. The V gene is TRBV30, the J gene TRBJ1-4, with 7 bases aligning to TRBD1. Germline loops: CDR1 GTSNPN, CDR2 SVGIG (reference sequence). CDR3 length: 13 amino acids. The trim removed 6 bases at V and 5 bases at J, leaving 6 bases unmatched. This CDR3 reads CACRPGGNEKLFF. Here the CDR3 DNA reads TGTGCCTGCCGCCCAGGGGGGAATGAAAAACTGTTTTTT. Full variable domain (outside the CDR3, taken from reference TRBV30 and TRBJ1-4): SQTIHQWPATLVQPVGSPLSLECTVEGTSNPNLYWYRQAAGRGLQLLFYSVGIGQISSEVPQNLSASRPQDRQFILSSKKLLLSDSGFYLCACRPGGNEKLFFGSGTQLSVL.

This rearrangement joins TRBV11-2 to TRBJ1-6; tentatively, D is TRBD1 (5 bases). CDR1 SGHAT and CDR2 FQNNGV come from the germline V gene. This CDR3 comprises 15 residues. The V gene lost 1 base and the J gene lost 8 bases, with 12 bases spanning the gap. In nucleotides, the CDR3 is TGTGCCAGCAGCTTAGGTCGGGGGAGAGATTCACCCCTCCACTTT. This translates into CASSLGRGRDSPLHF.

The genes are TRBV7-2 and TRBJ2-7; 7 bases line up with TRBD2. CDR1 SGHTA and CDR2 FQGNSA come from the germline V gene. The CDR3 totals 15 residues. After removal of 3 bases from V and 2 bases from J, the junction contained 7 bases not matched to a gene. Here the CDR3 DNA reads TGTGCCAGCAGCTTGGCGACTAGCCCTGCCTACGAGCAGTACTTC. It specifies CASSLATSPAYEQYF. Full variable domain (outside the CDR3, taken from reference TRBV7-2 and TRBJ2-7): GAGVSQSPSNKVTEKGKDVELRCDPISGHTALYWYRQSLGQGLEFLIYFQGNSAPDKSGLPSDRFSAERTGGSVSTLTIQRTQQEDSAVYLCASSLATSPAYEQYFGPGTRLTVT.

Only a few counts were recorded for this clonotype. V gene TRBV7-9 combines with J gene TRBJ2-2; TRBD1 matches at 7 bases. The germline V gene has CDR1 SEHNR and CDR2 FQNEAQ (reference sequence). V was pared by 6 bases and J by 6 bases, with 10 bases of the junction left unmatched. This CDR3 region has 15 residues. CDR3 DNA: TGTGCCAGCAGTACCTACAGGGGAGAGTCCGGGGAGCTGTTTTTT. Its protein product is CASSTYRGESGELFF.

This clonotype was counted ten times or more. The chain carries TRBV11-2 and TRBJ2-3; perhaps TRBD2 as D (6 bases). This CDR3 has 13 amino acids. V dropped 4 bases and J dropped 6 bases, with 11 bases sitting between them. The germline V gene has CDR1 SGHAT and CDR2 FQNNGV. The CDR3 sequence: CASSSSGRDTQYF. The DNA for the CDR3 is TGTGCCAGCAGCTCCTCAGGGAGGGATACGCAGTATTTT. Supplemented by reference TRBV11-2 and TRBJ2-3, the full variable domain reads EAGVAQSPRYKIIEKRQSVAFWCNPISGHATLYWYQQILGQGPKLLIQFQNNGVVDDSQLPKDRFSAERLKGVDSTLKIQPAKLEDSAVYLCASSSSGRDTQYFGPGTRLTVL.

The rearrangement uses TRBV7-6 and TRBJ2-1, with TRBD2 identical over 13 bases. The CDR3 runs 15 residues. V lost 5 bases and J lost 9; bases outside the gene matches: 7. The germline gives CDR1 SGHVS, CDR2 FNYEAQ. The CDR3 protein is CASSRDTSGRGEQFF. CDR3 in DNA: TGTGCCAGCAGCAGAGATACTAGCGGGAGGGGTGAGCAGTTCTTC.

This clonotype has at least ten counts. The V call is TRBV20-1, the J call TRBJ2-1, with a tentative D call TRBD2 (5 bases). This CDR3 comprises 11 residues. The V gene's germline CDR1 is DFQATT and CDR2 SNEGSKA (reference sequence). V dropped 6 bases and J dropped 8 bases, with 11 bases sitting between them. CDR3 sequence reads: CSARTRDEQFF. For the CDR3, the DNA is TGCAGTGCCCGAACTAGAGATGAGCAGTTCTTC.

This clonotype was counted many times. The V and J genes are TRBV30 and TRBJ2-5; possibly TRBD2 for D (6 bases). The CDR3 spans 14 residues. Trimming stripped 2 bases from V and 5 bases from J, with 15 bases between. CDR1 GTSNPN and CDR2 SVGIG come from the germline V gene (reference sequence). The CDR3, as DNA: TGTGCCTGGAGTCATCCGGGACTTTGGGAGACCCAGTACTTC. It encodes CAWSHPGLWETQYF.

The gene calls are TRBV11-2 and TRBJ2-5; 14 positions agree with TRBD2. V shed 8 bases, J shed 7 bases, and the junction held 18 bases outside the gene matches. This CDR3 is built from 18 residues. In germline, CDR1 is SGHAT, CDR2 FQNNGV. The CDR3 coding sequence is TGTGCCAGCGGATACCCCCCTACCGGGACTAGCGGGGGAGGGACCCAGTACTTC. Its translation is CASGYPPTGTSGGGTQYF.

The chain uses TRBV18 and TRBJ2-2, with D perhaps matching TRBD1 (5 bases). The V end lost 1 base, the J end lost 1 base, and 22 bases lay between the germline ends. Germline V gene data show CDR1 as KGHSH and CDR2 as LQKENI. The CDR3 runs to 20 residues. This CDR3 is CASSPLTFLGQSLNTGELFF. In DNA form, the CDR3 reads TGTGCCAGCTCACCACTGACCTTTTTGGGGCAATCCTTGAACACCGGGGAGCTGTTTTTT.